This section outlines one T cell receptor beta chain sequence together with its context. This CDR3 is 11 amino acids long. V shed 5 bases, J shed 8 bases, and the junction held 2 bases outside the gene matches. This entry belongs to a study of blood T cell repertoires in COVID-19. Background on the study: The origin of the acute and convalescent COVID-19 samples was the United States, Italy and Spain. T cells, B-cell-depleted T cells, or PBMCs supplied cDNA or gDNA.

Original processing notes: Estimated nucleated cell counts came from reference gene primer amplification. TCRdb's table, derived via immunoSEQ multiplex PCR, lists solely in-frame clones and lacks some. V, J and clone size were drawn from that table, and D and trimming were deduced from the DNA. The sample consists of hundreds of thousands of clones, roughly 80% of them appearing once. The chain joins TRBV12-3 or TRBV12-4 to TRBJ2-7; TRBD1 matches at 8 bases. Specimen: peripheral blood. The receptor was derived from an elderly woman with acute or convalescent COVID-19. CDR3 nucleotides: TGTGCCAGCAGTGACAGGGGCCAGCAGTACTTC. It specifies CASSDRGQQYF.